The sequence of this T cell receptor (beta chain) was determined in a study of CD4 T cells in relation to SARS-CoV-2 and coronaviruses. Overall study: Shared crossreactive spike epitopes were mapped to their HLA restriction.

V was cut by 3 bases and J by 8 bases, with 16 bases left in between. Germline assignment: CDR1 LGHDT and CDR2 YNNKEL (reference sequence). This CDR3 contains 14 residues. Notes on the study in general: This crossreactivity analysis covered spike protein alone, no other viral proteins.

Generated by immunoSEQ multiplex PCR, the TCRdb table keeps only in-frame clones and is missing some. The table includes tens of thousands of clones, 55% to 75% detected once. As to this clone: The target antigen is unknown.

Before the COVID-19 pandemic, during about 2011-2019, CD4+ T cells were taken from unexposed donors. The cells were cultured for under twelve days before CD4+ T cells were isolated. The sample comprised CD4+ T cells from PBMCs, cultured in vitro. The receptor was isolated from a human donor in good health. V gene TRBV3-1 (or the pseudogene TRBV3-2) combines with J gene TRBJ1-2; D may be TRBD1 (6 bases). The CDR3 spells CASSQGPQGRGYTF. The CDR3 DNA reads as TGTGCCAGCAGCCAGGGCCCACAGGGCCGGGGCTACACCTTC.